The rows below give T cell receptor beta chains drawn from one sample of a study of technical replicates of blood from a few donors. Assay: immunoSEQ multiplex PCR; the TCRdb copy retains only in-frame clones and omits some. The data hold roughly 57,000 clones, with 90% to 95% observed a single time. The sample consisted of PBMCs. Receptors originate from a human donor in good health. Some clones in this sample may be carry-over from other donors' samples. The CDR3 runs from the conserved cysteine through the conserved F or W. The order of the fields is J gene, D gene, V gene, CDR3 DNA, CDR3 protein. D genes are given only for firm matches.

J gene: TRBJ2-5; D gene: .; V gene: TRBV7-6; CDR3 DNA: TGTGCCAGCAGCTTATCCCAGGGGCCCACGAACTTC; CDR3 protein: CASSLSQGPTNF
J gene: TRBJ2-7; D gene: .; V gene: TRBV6-5; CDR3 DNA: TGTGCCAGCAGTTACCCGGGGACTCCTCTCGAGCAGTACTTC; CDR3 protein: CASSYPGTPLEQYF
J gene: TRBJ2-1; D gene: TRBD1; V gene: TRBV19; CDR3 DNA: TGTGCCAGTAGTATGGACAGGGGGGGGAATGAGCAGTTCTTC; CDR3 protein: CASSMDRGGNEQFF
J gene: TRBJ1-2; D gene: .; V gene: TRBV30; CDR3 DNA: TGTGCCTGGTCGTCTCAGGCAGATGGCTACACCTTC; CDR3 protein: CAWSSQADGYTF
J gene: TRBJ2-7; D gene: .; V gene: TRBV30; CDR3 DNA: TGTGCCTGGAGTAGGAGTTACGAGCAGTACTTC; CDR3 protein: CAWSRSYEQYF
J gene: TRBJ1-2; D gene: TRBD1; V gene: TRBV11-3; CDR3 DNA: TGTGCCAGCAGCTTTCCGACAGGGACATACAACTATGGCTACACCTTC; CDR3 protein: CASSFPTGTYNYGYTF
J gene: TRBJ2-7; D gene: .; V gene: TRBV27; CDR3 DNA: TGTGCCAGCAGTCTTAGCGCCAGCTGGTACGAGCAGTACTTC; CDR3 protein: CASSLSASWYEQYF
J gene: TRBJ1-3; D gene: TRBD1; V gene: TRBV29-1; CDR3 DNA: TGCAGCGTTGGGCAGGGGGTGAACACCATATATTTT; CDR3 protein: CSVGQGVNTIYF
J gene: TRBJ2-1; D gene: .; V gene: TRBV11-2; CDR3 DNA: TGTGCCAGCAGCGCCCCTAGGAGCGGCGGGGTGGCGGAGCAGTTCTTC; CDR3 protein: CASSAPRSGGVAEQFF
J gene: TRBJ2-3; D gene: .; V gene: TRBV20-1; CDR3 DNA: TGCAGTGCTAGAGTGTCCGAGCGGCAGTATTTT; CDR3 protein: CSARVSERQYF
J gene: TRBJ2-7; D gene: TRBD2; V gene: TRBV4-3; CDR3 DNA: TGCGCCAGCAGTTTTGGGACTAGCGGGAGGGGGTTTTACGAGCAGTACTTC; CDR3 protein: CASSFGTSGRGFYEQYF
J gene: TRBJ2-1; D gene: TRBD1; V gene: TRBV11-3; CDR3 DNA: TGTGCCAGCAGCTTTCGACAGGGCTCCTACAATGAGCAGTTCTTC; CDR3 protein: CASSFRQGSYNEQFF
J gene: TRBJ2-7; D gene: .; V gene: TRBV27; CDR3 DNA: TGTGCCAGCAGTTTATCGAGAGGGACTCCCCTCGAGCAGTACTTC; CDR3 protein: CASSLSRGTPLEQYF
J gene: TRBJ2-7; D gene: TRBD1; V gene: TRBV6-1; CDR3 DNA: TGTGCCAGCGAGAAGACAGGGGGCTACGAGCAGTACTTC; CDR3 protein: CASEKTGGYEQYF
J gene: TRBJ1-3; D gene: .; V gene: TRBV27; CDR3 DNA: TGTGCCAGCAGTTCGACAGTCTCTGGAAACACCATATATTTT; CDR3 protein: CASSSTVSGNTIYF
J gene: TRBJ2-2; D gene: .; V gene: TRBV7-2; CDR3 DNA: TGTGCCAGCAGCCCCCAGGTATTCGGGGAGCTGTTTTTT; CDR3 protein: CASSPQVFGELFF
J gene: TRBJ2-3; D gene: .; V gene: TRBV27; CDR3 DNA: TGTGCCAGCACACGAACGGACGGGGAGAGCACCTTT; CDR3 protein: CASTRTDGESTF
J gene: TRBJ2-2; D gene: TRBD2; V gene: TRBV9; CDR3 DNA: TGTGCCAGCAGCGTAGGGGGGGGGAGGAACACCGGGGAGCTGTTTTTT; CDR3 protein: CASSVGGGRNTGELFF